Shown below are 26 T cell receptor beta chains from a single sample sequenced in a study of blood T cells in healthy people across ages. A J-beta primer mix and a sample-barcoded 5' primer were used in a second PCR of roughly 6 to 11 cycles. A single record per CDR3 protein comes from TCRdb applying MiXCR to the 5' RACE reads. The sample yields about 690,000 distinct CDR3 sequences, approximately 40% seen once. The sample comprised blood. Receptors originate from an elderly man in good health.

The CDR3 sequence is CSARMGRGGVNEQFF. CDR3 nucleotide sequence: TGCAGTGCTAGAATGGGGCGCGGGGGGGTCAATGAGCAGTTCTTC. The chain combines TRBV20-1 with TRBJ2-1; TRBD2 agrees at 9 bases. The V gene's germline CDR1 is DFQATT and CDR2 SNEGSKA (reference sequence). J lost 6 bases, V lost 2 bases, and 8 bases had no gene match. This CDR3 has 15 amino acids.

The chain joins TRBV7-9 to TRBJ1-2, with 12 bases identical to TRBD1. V shed 5 bases, J shed 9 bases, and the junction held 10 bases outside the gene matches. The CDR3 covers 15 residues. The germline V gene has CDR1 SEHNR and CDR2 FQNEAQ (reference sequence). In DNA, the CDR3 is TGTGCCAGCAGCCTACCGGGACAGGGGGCGAGAAGCTACACCTTC. Translated: CASSLPGQGARSYTF.

As for this clonotype: At one end, the junction sequence differs from germline, possibly due to a read error. This chain connects TRBV5-1 to TRBJ2-3; 13 bases are a match to TRBD2. Germline V gene sequence: CDR1 SGHRS, CDR2 YFSETQ. The CDR3 is 16 residues long. CDR3 residues: CAGSSTSGRATDTQYF. The CDR3 nucleotides read TGCGCCGGCAGCTCAACTAGCGGGAGGGCCACAGATACGCAATATTTT.

This clonotype was observed a handful of times. The chain is built from TRBV7-2 and TRBJ1-5; no definite D call. Trimming removed 5 bases from V and 6 bases from J, with 20 bases in between. This CDR3 has 16 amino acids. CDR1 and CDR2 (germline): SGHTA, FQGNSA. The CDR3 sequence is CASSPRAGNPPQPQHF. CDR3 nucleotide sequence: TGTGCCAGCAGCCCAAGAGCCGGCAATCCTCCTCAGCCCCAGCATTTT.

The chain uses TRBV10-1 and TRBJ1-2, with 7 bases aligning to TRBD1. Germline V gives CDR1 WNHNN, CDR2 SYGVQD (reference sequence). The CDR3 has 13 amino acids. J was trimmed by 7 bases and V by 4 bases; bases with no gene match: 6. This chain's CDR3 is CASSVDRDVGYTF. CDR3 bases: TGCGCCAGCAGTGTCGACAGGGATGTTGGCTACACCTTC.

The chain carries TRBV2 and TRBJ1-2, with D maybe TRBD1 (5 bases). This CDR3 region has 14 residues. Trimming took off 6 bases at V and 4 bases at J, with 15 bases between the two ends. Germline V CDR1 and CDR2: SNHLY, FYNNEI. CDR3 sequence: CASRINQGGYGYTF. In DNA, the CDR3 is TGTGCCAGCAGGATCAATCAGGGAGGCTATGGCTACACCTTC.

This clonotype has more than one count but fewer than ten. Here the CDR3 reads CSVLGRAALAGGEGETQYF. As DNA, the CDR3 is TGCAGCGTTTTAGGGCGGGCTGCCTTAGCGGGGGGGGAAGGAGAGACCCAGTACTTC. This sequence joins TRBV29-1 and TRBJ2-5; 11 positions match TRBD2. The CDR3 contains 19 residues. Trimming took 5 bases from V and 4 from J; bases not matched to a gene: 21. The germline gives CDR1 SQVTM, CDR2 ANQGSEA. The full variable domain, rest sourced from reference TRBV29-1 and TRBJ2-5, is SAVISQKPSRDICQRGTSLTIQCQVDSQVTMMFWYRQQPGQSLTLIATANQGSEATYESGFVIDKFPISRPNLTFSTLTVSNMSPEDSSIYLCSVLGRAALAGGEGETQYFGPGTRLLVL.

The sample holds many counts of this clonotype. The chain has TRBV7-2 and TRBJ2-3; no clear D. This CDR3 region has 14 residues. The germline V and J ends were trimmed by 0 bases and 3 bases, with 7 bases remaining between them. The germline gives CDR1 SGHTA, CDR2 FQGNSA. Here the CDR3 reads CASSLASPTDTQYF. The CDR3 DNA sequence: TGTGCCAGCAGCTTAGCCTCCCCGACAGATACGCAGTATTTT.

Only a few counts were recorded for this clonotype. CDR3: CATSLTGYEQFF. CDR3 nucleotides: TGTGCCACCAGCTTAACAGGGTATGAGCAGTTCTTC. The genes are TRBV15 and TRBJ2-1; possibly TRBD1 for D (6 bases). The CDR3 has 12 residues. V was shortened by 5 bases and J by 8 bases, with 10 bases between the two germline ends. CDR1 LNHNV and CDR2 YYDKDF come from the germline V gene (reference sequence).

This clonotype was detected a few times. The chain is built from TRBV14 and TRBJ2-3; D remains unclear. Germline lookup yields CDR1 SGHDN and CDR2 FVKESK. The CDR3 totals 15 residues. The V gene lost 4 bases and the J gene lost 2 bases, with 13 bases spanning the gap. CDR3 bases: TGTGCCAGCAGCCGAGGTGGGGTTGCCACAGATACGCAGTATTTT. Translation: CASSRGGVATDTQYF.

V is TRBV12-3 or TRBV12-4 and J is TRBJ2-2; 9 nucleotides match TRBD1. Trimming took 6 bases from V and 3 from J; bases not matched to a gene: 11. The CDR3 loop spans 17 amino acids. In DNA form, the CDR3 reads TGTGCCAGCAGACCCGGGACAGGGAGAGGCGACACCGGGGAGCTGTTTTTT. Its protein product is CASRPGTGRGDTGELFF.

The CDR3 sequence is CASSLGTESEKLFF. CDR3 nucleotide sequence: TGTGCCAGCAGTTTAGGGACGGAGAGTGAAAAACTGTTTTTT. The genes are TRBV6-5 and TRBJ1-4; the D gene is possibly TRBD1 (5 bases). Germline CDR1 MNHEY, CDR2 SVGAGI. The CDR3 runs to 14 residues. V lost 4 bases to trimming and J lost 7 bases, with 13 bases between them.

The J gene is TRBJ2-5, the V gene TRBV10-1; 9 bases are shared with TRBD1. V was pared by 6 bases and J by 5 bases, with 10 bases of the junction left unmatched. CDR3 size: 15 residues. In germline, CDR1 is WNHNN, CDR2 SYGVQD (reference sequence). Here the CDR3 reads CASSDTGGAYETQYF. For the CDR3, the DNA is TGCGCCAGCAGCGATACAGGGGGCGCGTACGAGACCCAGTACTTC.

The chain joins TRBV20-1 to TRBJ2-3; 12 bases match TRBD2. The CDR3 has 15 residues. V was pared by 5 bases and J by 2 bases, with 5 bases of the junction left unmatched. Germline CDR1 and CDR2: DFQATT and SNEGSKA (reference sequence). The DNA of the CDR3 is TGCAGTGCTGGCCGGACTAGCGGGATCACAGATACGCAGTATTTT. Its protein is CSAGRTSGITDTQYF.

The chain links TRBV28 to TRBJ2-3; 9 bases align to TRBD2. The V segment lost 7 bases and the J segment 8 bases; nucleotides outside the gene matches: 10. The CDR3 loop spans 14 amino acids. Per germline, CDR1 MDHEN and CDR2 SYDVKM. Here the CDR3 DNA reads TGTGCCAGCACCAAGGGGGCGCGGGAGGGTACGCAGTATTTT. Translating gives CASTKGAREGTQYF.

The V gene is TRBV6-5, the J gene TRBJ2-1, with TRBD2 as a possible D gene (5 bases). The V gene lost 0 bases and the J gene lost 6 bases, with 9 bases spanning the gap. This CDR3 is 14 amino acids long. Germline V gene data show CDR1 as MNHEY and CDR2 as SVGAGI. This CDR3 is CASSYSGGPNEQFF. The DNA for the CDR3 is TGTGCCAGCAGTTACTCAGGCGGGCCCAATGAGCAGTTCTTC.

The chain is built from TRBV18 and TRBJ1-1; D uncertain. V was clipped by 3 bases and J by 6 bases, with 14 bases between them. The length of the CDR3 is 14 residues. Germline lookup yields CDR1 KGHSH and CDR2 LQKENI. The CDR3 DNA is TGTGCCAGCTCACCGCAGACGAACGGCGCTGAAGCTTTCTTT. Translated: CASSPQTNGAEAFF.

The gene calls are TRBV20-1 and TRBJ1-1; D not resolved. The CDR3 sequence is 14 residues long. Germline lookup yields CDR1 DFQATT and CDR2 SNEGSKA (reference sequence). The V end was cut by 2 bases, the J end by 4 bases, with 14 bases between. The CDR3 DNA reads TGCAGTGCTAGAAAGGTTGGGGTGAGCACTGAAGCTTTCTTT. Its protein product is CSARKVGVSTEAFF.

A word on this clonotype: One junction end does not reproduce the germline sequence, and a read error may be involved. The chain is built from TRBV9 and TRBJ2-1; 10 bases are shared with TRBD2. The CDR3 is made up of 19 amino acids. Germline assignment: CDR1 SGDLS and CDR2 YYNGEE. The CDR3 is CVSSVVPWTSGDSYNEQFF. As DNA, the CDR3 is TGTGTCAGCAGCGTAGTCCCATGGACTAGCGGCGACTCCTACAATGAGCAGTTCTTC.

As concerns this clonotype: The junction departs from the called germline gene at one end, perhaps through a read error. The gene calls are TRBV4-1 and TRBJ2-7; the D is unclear. The CDR3 consists of 12 residues. The germline V gene has CDR1 MGHRA and CDR2 YSYEKL. The CDR3 DNA reads as TGCGCCGGCAGCCAAGAAAACGGCGAGCAGTACTTC. Its translation: CAGSQENGEQYF.

The V gene is TRBV6-5, the J gene TRBJ2-3; D assignment may be TRBD1 or TRBD2 (5 bases each). Germline CDR1 and CDR2: MNHEY and SVGAGI. Trimming cost V 1 base and J 1 base, with 12 bases left between them. CDR3 length: 16 amino acids. CDR3 sequence (DNA): TGTGCCAGCAGTTACTGGGGACGAGACGGCACAGATACGCAGTATTTT. This encodes CASSYWGRDGTDTQYF.

The rearrangement uses TRBV6-5 and TRBJ2-5, with D perhaps TRBD2 (5 bases). Germline V lookup: CDR1 MNHEY, CDR2 SVGAGI. The V end lost 6 bases, the J end lost 5 bases, and 16 bases lay between the germline ends. The CDR3 extends over 14 amino acids. The CDR3 is CASSSQPGGETQYF. CDR3 DNA: TGTGCCAGCAGCTCCCAACCAGGCGGGGAGACCCAGTACTTC.

Of note for this clonotype: A junction end diverges from the germline sequence, so it may reflect a read error. The genes are TRBV6-1 and TRBJ2-3; D is uncertain. Germline loops: CDR1 MNHNS, CDR2 SASEGT. The CDR3 covers 15 residues. CDR3 sequence (DNA): TGTGCCAGCAGTTCCAGCCGGTCGAGCACAGATACGCAGTATTTC. Protein product: CASSSSRSSTDTQYF.

The V gene is TRBV7-2, the J gene TRBJ2-5; no definite D call. The end of the DNA fits TRBJ2-7 better, so the J call may be wrong. The CDR3 totals 12 residues. CDR1 is SGHTA, CDR2 FQGNSA, per germline. The CDR3 DNA sequence: TGTGCCAGCAGCCTGAGTTGGGGCGAGCAGTACTTC. This encodes CASSLSWGEQYF.

This clonotype came up many times. V usage is TRBV28 and J usage is TRBJ2-7; D remains unclear. The CDR3 is 12 residues long. Germline V CDR1 and CDR2: MDHEN, SYDVKM. V lost 8 bases to trimming and J lost 3 bases, with 11 bases between them. The CDR3 here is CASRTGGYEQYF. The CDR3 region has the DNA TGTGCCAGCCGGACGGGCGGCTACGAGCAGTACTTC.

This clonotype was seen a few times. The rearrangement links TRBV3-1 to TRBJ1-6; D is unclear. The germline CDR1 and CDR2 sequences are LGHDT and YNNKEL (reference sequence). This CDR3 is 12 amino acids long. V lost 5 bases, J lost 7 bases, and 6 bases lay in between. The CDR3 DNA follows: TGTGCCAGCAGCTACGGAAATTCACCCCTCCACTTT. Amino acid sequence: CASSYGNSPLHF.